This entry describes one T cell receptor beta chain. DNA at about 0.2 ug, 25,000 to 35,000 T cell genomes, went into sorted-subset replicate PCRs. Per the original methods: Sequence data from immunoSEQ were junction-only and lacked quality scores; consequently, filtering differed. Profiling relied on immunoSEQ multiplex PCR, and the TCRdb table lists in-frame clones only, not all of them. The D gene and trimming were derived from the DNA, and the V and J assignments and clone size from that table. The sample holds over 2,000,000 clones, 85% to 95% seen once. This CDR3 contains 11 residues. Germline loops: CDR1 MNHEY, CDR2 SMNVEV (reference sequence). V shed 5 bases and J shed 10 bases, with 9 bases lying between them. Naivety among CD8 cells was defined by CD45RO negativity and positive CCR7 selection, thereby excluding terminally differentiated effector memory CD45RA+ cells. The data were taken from a study of shared clonotypes between healthy human individuals. Looking at the study overall: Per-donor plates numbered three CD4 naive, three CD4 memory, two CD8 naive and one CD8 memory.

Sequenced: naive CD8+ T cells from PBMCs. The J gene is TRBJ2-1, the V gene TRBV27, with a weak D call TRBD2 (5 bases). The receptor was derived from a man aged 18 to 29 in good health. Some clones in this sample may be carry-over from other donors' samples. The CDR3 is CASSRGREQFF. For the CDR3, the DNA is TGTGCCAGCAGTCGGGGTCGGGAGCAGTTCTTC.